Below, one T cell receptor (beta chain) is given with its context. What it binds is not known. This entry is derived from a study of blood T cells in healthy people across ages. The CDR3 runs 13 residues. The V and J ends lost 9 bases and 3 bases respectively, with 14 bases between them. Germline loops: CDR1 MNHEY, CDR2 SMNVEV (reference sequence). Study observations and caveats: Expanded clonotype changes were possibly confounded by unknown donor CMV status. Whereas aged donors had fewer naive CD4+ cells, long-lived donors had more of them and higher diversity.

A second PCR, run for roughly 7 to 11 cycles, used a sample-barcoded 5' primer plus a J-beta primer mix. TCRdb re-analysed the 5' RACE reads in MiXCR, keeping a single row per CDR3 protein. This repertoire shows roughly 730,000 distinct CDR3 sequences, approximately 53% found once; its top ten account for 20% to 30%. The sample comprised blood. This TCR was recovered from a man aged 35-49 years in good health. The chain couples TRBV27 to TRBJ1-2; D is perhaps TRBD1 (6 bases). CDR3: CASQFKGDYGYTF. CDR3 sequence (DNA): TGTGCCAGTCAGTTTAAGGGGGACTATGGCTACACCTTC.